This passage covers 5 T cell receptor beta chains from one sample sequenced in a study of T-cell reconstitution after alpha-beta-depleted transplantation in children. Preparing the TCRbeta library involved the use of unique molecular identifiers. Via MiXCR, TCRdb re-called the PCR reads, giving one row per CDR3 protein. The sample records some 440,000 distinct CDR3 sequences, roughly 15% being singletons. The source material was PBMCs, mostly from graft donor cells, sampled 360 days after TCRalphabeta/CD19-depleted stem cell transplant. These receptors all come from a boy in the first two years of life who had a stem cell transplant for Wiskott-Aldrich syndrome, so the T cells may come from the graft donor.

The CDR3 region is CASSLFSSGQFPSGANVLTF. The CDR3, as DNA: TGTGCCAGCAGTTTATTTAGTTCGGGACAGTTCCCCTCTGGGGCCAACGTCCTGACTTTC. The chain employs TRBV28 and TRBJ2-6, with 7 bases that match TRBD1. V lost 1 base, J lost 0 bases, and 12 bases stayed unmatched. Germline CDR1 MDHEN, CDR2 SYDVKM. CDR3 length equals 20 residues.

The chain employs TRBV7-2 and TRBJ2-1; the match to TRBD2 covers 8 bases. The CDR3 loop spans 16 amino acids. Germline CDR1 and CDR2: SGHTA and FQGNSA. V was pared by 5 bases and J by 3 bases, with 9 bases of the junction left unmatched. The CDR3 DNA sequence: TGTGCCAGCAGCACCAGGACTAGCCCCTTCTACAATGAGCAGTTCTTC. Protein: CASSTRTSPFYNEQFF.

The chain couples TRBV6-2 or TRBV6-3 to TRBJ2-7, with TRBD1 matching 10 bases. This CDR3 region has 16 residues. Germline loops: CDR1 MNHEY, CDR2 SVGEGT. Unmatched junction bases numbered 6, after V lost 2 bases and J lost 2 bases. In DNA form, the CDR3 reads TGTGCCAGCAGTTACGGAAGGACAGGGGGAGCCTACGAGCAGTACTTC. Translating gives CASSYGRTGGAYEQYF.

The chain couples TRBV6-5 to TRBJ2-7; 13 bases line up with TRBD2. V trimming: 4 bases; J trimming: 4 bases; junction bases outside the gene matches: 7. This CDR3 is 16 amino acids long. CDR1 MNHEY and CDR2 SVGAGI come from the germline V gene. CDR3 region: CASSWTRTSGRYEQYF. CDR3 sequence (DNA): TGTGCCAGCAGTTGGACGCGGACTAGCGGGAGATACGAGCAGTACTTC.

This clonotype was counted only a few times. The chain employs TRBV28 and TRBJ1-5; TRBD1 is a possible D gene (5 bases). The CDR3 is made up of 17 amino acids. Germline-derived CDR1 and CDR2 are MDHEN and SYDVKM. The V gene lost 1 base and the J gene lost 3 bases, with 16 bases spanning the gap. The CDR3 sequence: CASSLLSSKGPNQPQHF. The CDR3 region has the DNA TGTGCCAGCAGTTTATTGTCTTCCAAGGGGCCCAATCAGCCCCAGCATTTT. Looking up the rest from reference TRBV28 and TRBJ1-5 gives the full variable domain: DVKVTQSSRYLVKRTGEKVFLECVQDMDHENMFWYRQDPGLGLRLIYFSYDVKMKEKGDIPEGYSVSREKKERFSLILESASTNQTSMYLCASSLLSSKGPNQPQHFGDGTRLSIL.